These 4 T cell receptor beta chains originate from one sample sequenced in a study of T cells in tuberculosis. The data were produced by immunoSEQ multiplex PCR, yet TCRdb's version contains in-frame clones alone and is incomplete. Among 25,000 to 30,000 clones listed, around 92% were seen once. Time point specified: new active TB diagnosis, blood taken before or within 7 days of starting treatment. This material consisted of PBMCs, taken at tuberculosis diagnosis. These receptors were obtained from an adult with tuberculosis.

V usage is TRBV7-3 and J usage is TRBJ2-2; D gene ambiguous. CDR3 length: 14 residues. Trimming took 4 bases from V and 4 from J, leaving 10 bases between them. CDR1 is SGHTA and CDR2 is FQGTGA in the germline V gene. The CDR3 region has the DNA TGTGCCAGCAGCTACCTAAGTACCACCGGGGAGCTGTTTTTT. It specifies CASSYLSTTGELFF.

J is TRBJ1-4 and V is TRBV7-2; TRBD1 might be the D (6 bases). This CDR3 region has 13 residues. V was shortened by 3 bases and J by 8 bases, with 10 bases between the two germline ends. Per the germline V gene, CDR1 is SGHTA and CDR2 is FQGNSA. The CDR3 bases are TGTGCCAGCAGCTTTCGGACAGACGAAAAACTGTTTTTT. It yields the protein CASSFRTDEKLFF.

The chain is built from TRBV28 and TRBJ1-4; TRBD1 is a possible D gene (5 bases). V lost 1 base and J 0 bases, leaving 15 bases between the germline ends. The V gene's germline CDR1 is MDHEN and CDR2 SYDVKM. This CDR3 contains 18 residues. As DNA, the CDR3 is TGTGCCAGCAGTTTATCGGGGTCGGGGACTACAACTAATGAAAAACTGTTTTTT. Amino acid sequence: CASSLSGSGTTTNEKLFF.

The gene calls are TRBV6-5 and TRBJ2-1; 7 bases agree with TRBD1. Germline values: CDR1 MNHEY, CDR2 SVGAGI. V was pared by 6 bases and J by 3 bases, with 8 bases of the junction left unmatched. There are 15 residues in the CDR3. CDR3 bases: TGTGCCAGCAGCTCCCCAGGGGGTTACTACAATGAGCAGTTCTTC. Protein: CASSSPGGYYNEQFF.